These T cell receptor beta chains were read from a single sample in a study of blood T cell repertoires in COVID-19. TCRdb's table, derived via immunoSEQ multiplex PCR, lists solely in-frame clones and lacks some. Of 80,000 to 100,000 clones listed, around three quarters are singletons. The sequenced sample consisted of peripheral blood. The receptors derive from a man aged 50 to 59 who had recovered from COVID-19. Each CDR3 is given with its conserved first and last residue. Clone size is given for some rows only: seen once, a few or many times, or a class if the clone is expanded.

TRBV5-6	.	TRBJ2-7	CASSLREGYEQYF
TRBV21-1	.	TRBJ2-7	CASSKKRGQGIFPYEQYF
TRBV6-5	.	TRBJ1-4	CASSYAQGNFNEKLFF
TRBV11-2	once	TRBJ1-1	CASRLTLYTEAFF
TRBV5-1	.	TRBJ2-3	CASSSGLASTDTQYF
TRBV29-1	many	TRBJ2-7	CSVTGTGGTEQYF
TRBV2	.	TRBJ1-1	CASSETSGRLVNTEAFF
TRBV4-3	medium-sized	TRBJ1-5	CASSQDWQLNQPQHF
TRBV5-1	few	TRBJ1-1	CASSLALWTGDGLNTEAFF
TRBV20-1	.	TRBJ1-5	CSASSQYSNQPQHF
TRBV28	.	TRBJ2-7	CASSILAYYEQYF
TRBV9	.	TRBJ1-2	CASSLMEAGGTGYTF
TRBV2	.	TRBJ2-1	CASSATLGGGNEQFF
TRBV29-1	few	TRBJ1-5	CSASTGITGEPQHF
TRBV3-1/TRBV3-2	.	TRBJ2-7	CASSQEQGHYEQYF
TRBV5-8	.	TRBJ1-4	CASSLGRAANEKLFF
TRBV6-4	.	TRBJ2-3	CASSDGGQGGDTQYF
TRBV5-1	.	TRBJ2-1	CASSLVFSGPYNEQFF
TRBV5-1	.	TRBJ2-3	CASKEAGTTDTQYF
TRBV19	.	TRBJ2-4	CASRRDRVGNIQYF
TRBV4-1	.	TRBJ1-5	CASSGQGKDQPQHF
TRBV24-1	.	TRBJ2-2	CATRATGSGELFF
TRBV3-1/TRBV3-2	few	TRBJ1-4	CASRSRGSDEKLFF
TRBV30	.	TRBJ2-5	CAWSRLAVQETQYF
TRBV6-2/TRBV6-3	.	TRBJ2-7	CASSMTVGEQYF
TRBV5-1	.	TRBJ2-1	CASSLSGRAPDEQFF
TRBV5-6	.	TRBJ2-7	CASSLAGTGNEQYF
TRBV10-3	.	TRBJ2-7	CAISEVISYEQYF
TRBV7-8	.	TRBJ1-4	CASSIRDRGEKLFF
TRBV19	.	TRBJ1-2	CASRGGERDNYGYTF
TRBV3-1/TRBV3-2	.	TRBJ2-2	CASSQDSSPGELFF
TRBV7-9	.	TRBJ1-1	CASSLGLGRVTEAFF
TRBV3-1/TRBV3-2	.	TRBJ1-1	CASSQGAGNTEAFF
TRBV19	.	TRBJ2-1	CASSTRRTGFGNEQFF
TRBV5-1	.	TRBJ2-1	CASSLLNSYNEQFF
TRBV28	.	TRBJ2-7	CASRAGGPPTDEQYF
TRBV29-1	.	TRBJ2-7	CSVLTGNGYEQYF
TRBV28	.	TRBJ2-7	CASRPPGYEQYF
TRBV5-1	.	TRBJ2-1	CASSDTRSPYNEQFF
TRBV24-1	once	TRBJ2-5	CATSDPSGKGETQYF
TRBV4-2	few	TRBJ2-2	CASSQETGMAGELFF
TRBV7-8	.	TRBJ1-2	CASSLDRDSGYTF
TRBV7-9	few	TRBJ2-7	CASSPRADSYEQYF
TRBV19	few	TRBJ2-3	CASSLAGISTDTQYF
TRBV5-1	.	TRBJ2-1	CASSFGGSYNEQFF
TRBV6-2/TRBV6-3	.	TRBJ2-5	CASSIRTSGGRMETQYF
TRBV6-4	.	TRBJ2-2	CASSDSTMHTGELFF
TRBV6-5	.	TRBJ2-3	CASRTGRTDTQYF
TRBV7-3	.	TRBJ2-2	CASSPKNTGELFF
TRBV15	many	TRBJ1-4	CATSRRQGASEKLFF
TRBV7-8	.	TRBJ1-2	CASSLGQGLYGYTF
TRBV3-1/TRBV3-2	.	TRBJ2-5	CASSLLFRGRGETQYF
TRBV3-1/TRBV3-2	.	TRBJ2-7	CASSPRGLTYEQYF